This T cell receptor beta chain is from a study of technical replicates of blood from several donors. Losses at the gene ends were 7 bases for V and 4 bases for J; bases not matched to a gene: 9. The CDR3 covers 13 residues. The germline V gene encodes CDR1 SQVTM and CDR2 ANQGSEA. Measured with immunoSEQ multiplex PCR; TCRdb has only the in-frame clones, and not every one. The sample shows around 76,000 clones, 95% to 97% of them seen only once. The chain has TRBV29-1 and TRBJ2-7, with 8 bases aligning to TRBD1. The receptor comes from a human donor in good health. Sequenced sample: T cells isolated from PBMCs. The chain's CDR3 is CSALPGGSYEQYF. The CDR3 region has the DNA TGCAGCGCGCTTCCAGGGGGCTCTTACGAGCAGTACTTC.